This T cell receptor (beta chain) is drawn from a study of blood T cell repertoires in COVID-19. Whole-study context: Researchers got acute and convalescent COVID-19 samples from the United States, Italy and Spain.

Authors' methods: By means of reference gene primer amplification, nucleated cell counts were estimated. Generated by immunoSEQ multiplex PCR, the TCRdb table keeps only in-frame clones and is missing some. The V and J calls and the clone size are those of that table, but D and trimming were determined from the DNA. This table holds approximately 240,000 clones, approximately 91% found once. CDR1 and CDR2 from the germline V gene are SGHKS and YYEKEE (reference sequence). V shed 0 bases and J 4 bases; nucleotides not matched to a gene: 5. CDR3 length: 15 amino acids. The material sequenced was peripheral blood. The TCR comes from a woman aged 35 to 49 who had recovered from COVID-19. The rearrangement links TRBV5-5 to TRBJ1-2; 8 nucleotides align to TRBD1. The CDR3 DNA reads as TGTGCCAGCAGCTTGGGACAGGGGAGCGGCTATGGCTACACCTTC. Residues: CASSLGQGSGYGYTF.